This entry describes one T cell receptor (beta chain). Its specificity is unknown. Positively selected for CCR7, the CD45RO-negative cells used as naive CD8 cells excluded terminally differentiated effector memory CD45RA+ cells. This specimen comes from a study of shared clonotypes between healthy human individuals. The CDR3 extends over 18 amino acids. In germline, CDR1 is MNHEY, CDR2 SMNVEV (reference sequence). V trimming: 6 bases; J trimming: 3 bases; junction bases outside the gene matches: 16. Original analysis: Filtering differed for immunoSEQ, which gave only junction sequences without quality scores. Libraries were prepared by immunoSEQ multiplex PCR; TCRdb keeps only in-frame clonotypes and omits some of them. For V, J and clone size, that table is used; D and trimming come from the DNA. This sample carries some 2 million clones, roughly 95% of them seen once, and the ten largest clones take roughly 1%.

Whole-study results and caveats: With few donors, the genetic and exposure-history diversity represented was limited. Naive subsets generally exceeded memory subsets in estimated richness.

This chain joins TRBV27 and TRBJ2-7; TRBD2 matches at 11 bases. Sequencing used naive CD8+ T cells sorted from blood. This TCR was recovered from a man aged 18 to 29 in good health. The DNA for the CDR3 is TGTGCCAGCAGCCAAACCGGACTAGCGGGCCTACTAGGCTACGAGCAGTACTTC. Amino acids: CASSQTGLAGLLGYEQYF.